This note documents a single T cell receptor (beta chain) sequence. The antigen remains unidentified. The CDR3 length is 13 residues. V lost 5 bases and J 3 bases, leaving 8 bases between the germline ends. Germline values: CDR1 LNHDA, CDR2 SQIVND (reference sequence). Primers included in the PCR were 60 Vbeta and 13 Jbeta primers. The assay was immunoSEQ multiplex PCR, and TCRdb's table has in-frame clones only and misses some. This table has 200,000 to 250,000 clones, roughly 84% appearing once. These data originate in a study of cytomegalovirus exposure and HLA in healthy donors. Study-level points and caveats: Indistinguishability led to the exclusion of some V segments, TRBV6-2 and TRBV6-3 included. According to the study, 160 or so TCR beta chains were cytomegalovirus-associated.

This clonotype was sampled from a boy aged 2-15 years in good health and CMV-seronegative. Sequences were obtained from PBMCs. V usage is TRBV19 and J usage is TRBJ1-5, with D hard to call. CDR3 loop: CASSLTYNQPQHF. DNA for the CDR3: TGTGCCAGTAGTCTTACCTACAATCAGCCCCAGCATTTT.